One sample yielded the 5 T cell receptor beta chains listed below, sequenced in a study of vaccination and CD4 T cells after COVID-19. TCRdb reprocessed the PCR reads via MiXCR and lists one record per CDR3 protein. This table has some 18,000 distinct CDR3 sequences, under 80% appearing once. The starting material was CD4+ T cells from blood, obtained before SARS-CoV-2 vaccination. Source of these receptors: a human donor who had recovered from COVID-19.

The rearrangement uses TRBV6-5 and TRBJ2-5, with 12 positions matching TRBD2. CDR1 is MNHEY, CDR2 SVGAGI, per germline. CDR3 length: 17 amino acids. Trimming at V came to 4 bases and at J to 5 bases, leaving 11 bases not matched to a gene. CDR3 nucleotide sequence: TGTGCCAGCAGTTTGACTAGCGGGAGAAGGGAGTGGGAGACCCAGTACTTC. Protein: CASSLTSGRREWETQYF.

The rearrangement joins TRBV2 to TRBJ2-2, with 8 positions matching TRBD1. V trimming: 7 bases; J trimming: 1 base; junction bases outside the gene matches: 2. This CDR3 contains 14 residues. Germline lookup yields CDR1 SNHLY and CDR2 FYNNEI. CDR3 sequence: CASTRGQNTGELFF. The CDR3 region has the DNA TGTGCCAGCACCAGGGGGCAGAACACCGGGGAGCTGTTTTTT. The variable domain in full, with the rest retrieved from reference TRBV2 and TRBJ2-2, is EPEVTQTPSHQVTQMGQEVILRCVPISNHLYFYWYRQILGQKVEFLVSFYNNEISEKSEIFDDQFSVERPDGSNFTLKIRSTKLEDSAMYFCASTRGQNTGELFFGEGSRLTVL.

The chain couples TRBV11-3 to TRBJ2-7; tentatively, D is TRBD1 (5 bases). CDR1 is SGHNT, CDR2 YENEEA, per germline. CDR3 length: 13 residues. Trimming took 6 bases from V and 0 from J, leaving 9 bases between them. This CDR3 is CASSRQSSYEQYF. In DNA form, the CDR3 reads TGTGCCAGCAGTCGACAGAGCTCCTACGAGCAGTACTTC.

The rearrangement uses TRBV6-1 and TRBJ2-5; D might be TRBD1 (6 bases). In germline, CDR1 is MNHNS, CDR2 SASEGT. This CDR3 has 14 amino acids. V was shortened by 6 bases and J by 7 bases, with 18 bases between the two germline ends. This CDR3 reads CASRQRQATGTQYF. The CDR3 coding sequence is TGTGCCAGCAGGCAGAGACAGGCGACGGGGACCCAGTACTTC.

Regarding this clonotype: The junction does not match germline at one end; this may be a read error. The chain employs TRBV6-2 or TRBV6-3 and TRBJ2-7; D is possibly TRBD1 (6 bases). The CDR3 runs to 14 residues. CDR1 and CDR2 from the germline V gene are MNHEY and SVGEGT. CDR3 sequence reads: CASRPTGPSYEQYF. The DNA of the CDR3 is TGTGCCAGCAGACCGACAGGACCGTCCTATGAGCAGTACTTC.